This TCR beta chain appears in the sequencing data of a study of human versus mouse CDR3 diversity and MHC coevolution. Study in general: Between roughly 5.5 x 10^6 and 1.8 x 10^7 valid reads came from each sample.

The protocol was immunoSEQ multiplex PCR, while the TCRdb copy is restricted to in-frame clones and leaves out a portion. The data contain 55,000 to 65,000 clones, around 94% of them seen just once; the ten biggest clones take up approximately 17%. Germline trimming cut 5 bases from V and 13 bases from J; bases unmatched to any gene: 19. CDR3 length: 16 amino acids. Looked up from germline, CDR1 is SEHNR and CDR2 is FQNEAQ (reference sequence). Study results and limitations: Mice had fewer CDR3 deletions and insertions than humans on average.

Comments on this clone: What it binds is unknown.

Naive CD4 T cells, CD45RO-negative and CD62L-positive, were flow-sorted from PBMCs. The sample comprised naive CD4+ T cells from blood. As to subset: CD45RO-negative CD62L-positive naive CD4 T cells. This TCR derives from a person aged 55 to 70 in good health. J is TRBJ2-1 and V is TRBV7-9; 8 bases fit TRBD2. The CDR3 DNA follows: TGTGCCAGCAGCGTAAAAGGTAGACTAGCGAGGGGGTATCAGTTCTTC. Its translation: CASSVKGRLARGYQFF. The full variable domain, its missing parts supplied by reference TRBV7-9 and TRBJ2-1, is DTGVSQNPRHKITKRGQNVTFRCDPISEHNRLYWYRQTLGQGPEFLTYFQNEAQLEKSRLLSDRFSAERPKGSFSTLEIQRTEQGDSAMYLCASSVKGRLARGYQFFGPGTRLTVL.